This T cell receptor beta chain comes out of a study of blood T cell repertoires in COVID-19. Study background: The study drew acute and convalescent COVID-19 samples from the United States, Italy and Spain. The analysed material was cDNA or gDNA that came from T cells, B-cell-depleted T cells, or PBMCs.

This clone showed up just once. There are 13 residues in the CDR3. Germline lookup yields CDR1 KGHSH and CDR2 LQKENI. V was pared by 5 bases and J by 6 bases, with 3 bases of the junction left unmatched. Per the authors' pipeline: From reference gene primer amplification, estimates of nucleated cell counts were derived. The method was immunoSEQ multiplex PCR; TCRdb's version includes in-frame clones alone and lacks a portion of them. The V and J calls and clone size are taken from that table; D and trimming were inferred from the DNA. In the table there are some 180,000 clones, around 90% of which are singletons.

The genes are TRBV18 and TRBJ1-4, with 7 bases lining up with TRBD1. Sequencing was performed on peripheral blood. This receptor was identified in a man aged 35 to 55 with acute or convalescent COVID-19. CDR3 amino acids: CASSITGDEKLFF. Here the CDR3 DNA reads TGTGCCAGCTCAATCACAGGGGATGAAAAACTGTTTTTT.